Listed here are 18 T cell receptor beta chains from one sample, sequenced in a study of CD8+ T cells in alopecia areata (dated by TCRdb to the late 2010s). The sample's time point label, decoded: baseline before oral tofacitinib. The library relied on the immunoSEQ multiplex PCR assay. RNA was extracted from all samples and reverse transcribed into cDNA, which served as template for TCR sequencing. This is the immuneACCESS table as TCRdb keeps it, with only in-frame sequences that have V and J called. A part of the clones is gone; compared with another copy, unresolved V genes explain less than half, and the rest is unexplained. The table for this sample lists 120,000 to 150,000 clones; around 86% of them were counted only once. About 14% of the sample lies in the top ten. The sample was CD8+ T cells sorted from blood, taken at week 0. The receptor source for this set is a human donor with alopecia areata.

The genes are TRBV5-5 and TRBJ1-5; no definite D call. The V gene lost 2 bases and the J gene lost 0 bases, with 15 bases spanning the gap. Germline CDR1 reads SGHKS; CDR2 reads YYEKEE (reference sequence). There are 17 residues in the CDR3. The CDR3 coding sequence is TGTGCCAGCAGCTTCCGCTGGGAGGTTTATAGCAATCAGCCCCAGCATTTT. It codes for CASSFRWEVYSNQPQHF.

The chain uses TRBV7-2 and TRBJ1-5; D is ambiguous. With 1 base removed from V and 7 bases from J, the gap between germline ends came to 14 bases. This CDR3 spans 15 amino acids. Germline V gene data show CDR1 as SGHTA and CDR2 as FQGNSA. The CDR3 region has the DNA TGTGCCAGCAGCTTAGTTTGGCAGAGGAGGCAGCCCCAGCATTTT. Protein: CASSLVWQRRQPQHF.

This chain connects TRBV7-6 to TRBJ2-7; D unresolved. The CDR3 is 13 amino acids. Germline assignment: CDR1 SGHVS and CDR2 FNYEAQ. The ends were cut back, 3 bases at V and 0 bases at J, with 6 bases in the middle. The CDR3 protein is CASSFPLSYEQYF. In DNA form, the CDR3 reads TGTGCCAGCAGCTTCCCACTCTCCTACGAGCAGTACTTC.

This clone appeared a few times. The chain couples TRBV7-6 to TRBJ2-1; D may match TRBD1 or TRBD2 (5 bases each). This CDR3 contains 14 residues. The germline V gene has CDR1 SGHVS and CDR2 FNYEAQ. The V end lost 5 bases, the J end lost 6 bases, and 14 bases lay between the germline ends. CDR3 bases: TGTGCCAGCAGCGACGGGACCAGAGGCAATGAGCAGTTCTTC. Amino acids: CASSDGTRGNEQFF.

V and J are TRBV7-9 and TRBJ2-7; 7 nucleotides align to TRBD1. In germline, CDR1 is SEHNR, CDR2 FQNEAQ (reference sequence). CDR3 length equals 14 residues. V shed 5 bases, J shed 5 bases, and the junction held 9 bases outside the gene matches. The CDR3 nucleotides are TGTGCCAGCAGCGAAACACAGGGGATCCACGAGCAGTACTTC. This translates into CASSETQGIHEQYF.

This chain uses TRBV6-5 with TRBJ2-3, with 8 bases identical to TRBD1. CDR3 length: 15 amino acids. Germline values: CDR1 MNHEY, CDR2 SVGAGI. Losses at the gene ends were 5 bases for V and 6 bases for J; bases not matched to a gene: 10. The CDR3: CASSLGTGAMDTQYF. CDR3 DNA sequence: TGTGCCAGCAGTCTCGGGACAGGTGCTATGGATACGCAGTATTTT.

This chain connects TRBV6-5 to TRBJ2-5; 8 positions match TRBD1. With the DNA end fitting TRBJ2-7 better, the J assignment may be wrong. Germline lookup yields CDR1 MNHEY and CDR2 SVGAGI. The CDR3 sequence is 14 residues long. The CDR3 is CASSPGQASYEQYF. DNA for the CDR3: TGTGCCAGCAGCCCGGGACAGGCCTCCTACGAGCAGTACTTC.

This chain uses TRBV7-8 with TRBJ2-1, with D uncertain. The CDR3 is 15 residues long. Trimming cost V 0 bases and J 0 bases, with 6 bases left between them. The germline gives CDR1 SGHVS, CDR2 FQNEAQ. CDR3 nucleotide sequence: TGTGCCAGCAGCTTAGCGGGAAGCTCCTACAATGAGCAGTTCTTC. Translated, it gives CASSLAGSSYNEQFF.

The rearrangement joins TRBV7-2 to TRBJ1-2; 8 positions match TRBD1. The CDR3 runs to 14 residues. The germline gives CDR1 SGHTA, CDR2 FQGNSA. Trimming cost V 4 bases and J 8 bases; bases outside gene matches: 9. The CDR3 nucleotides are TGTGCCAGCAGCTCCTCCCAAGGACAGGGCGGCTACACCTTC. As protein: CASSSSQGQGGYTF.

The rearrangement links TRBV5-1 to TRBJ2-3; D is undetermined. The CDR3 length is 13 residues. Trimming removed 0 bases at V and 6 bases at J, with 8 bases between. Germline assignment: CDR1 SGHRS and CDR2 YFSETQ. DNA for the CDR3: TGCGCCAGCAGCTTGGAGCCAGCTGATACGCAGTATTTT. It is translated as CASSLEPADTQYF. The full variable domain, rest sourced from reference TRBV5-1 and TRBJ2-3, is KAGVTQTPRYLIKTRGQQVTLSCSPISGHRSVSWYQQTPGQGLQFLFEYFSETQRNKGNFPGRFSGRQFSNSRSEMNVSTLELGDSALYLCASSLEPADTQYFGPGTRLTVL.

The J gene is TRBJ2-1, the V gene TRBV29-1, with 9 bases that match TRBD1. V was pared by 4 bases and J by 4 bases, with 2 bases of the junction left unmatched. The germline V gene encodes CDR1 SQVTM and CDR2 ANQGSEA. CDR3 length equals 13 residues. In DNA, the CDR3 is TGCAGCGTTGGGGACAGGGTTTACAATGAGCAGTTCTTC. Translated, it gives CSVGDRVYNEQFF.

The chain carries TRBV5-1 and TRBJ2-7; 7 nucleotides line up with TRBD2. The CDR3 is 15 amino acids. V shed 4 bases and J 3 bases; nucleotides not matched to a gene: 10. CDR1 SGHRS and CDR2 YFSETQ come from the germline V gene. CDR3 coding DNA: TGCGCCAGCAGCCCCCCCGGACTAGTTCTCTACGAGCAGTACTTC. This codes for CASSPPGLVLYEQYF.

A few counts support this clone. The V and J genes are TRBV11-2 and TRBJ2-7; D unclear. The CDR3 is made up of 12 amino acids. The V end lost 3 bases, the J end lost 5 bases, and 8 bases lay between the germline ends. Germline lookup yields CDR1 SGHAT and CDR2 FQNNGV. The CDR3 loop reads CASSLGNHEQYF. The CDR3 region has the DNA TGTGCCAGCAGCTTGGGAAATCACGAGCAGTACTTC.

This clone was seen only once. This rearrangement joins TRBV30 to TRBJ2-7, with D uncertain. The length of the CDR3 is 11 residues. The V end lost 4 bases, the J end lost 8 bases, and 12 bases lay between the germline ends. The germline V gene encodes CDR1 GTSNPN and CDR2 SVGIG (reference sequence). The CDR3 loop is CAWMDLSKQYF. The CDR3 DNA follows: TGTGCCTGGATGGATCTAAGCAAGCAGTACTTC.

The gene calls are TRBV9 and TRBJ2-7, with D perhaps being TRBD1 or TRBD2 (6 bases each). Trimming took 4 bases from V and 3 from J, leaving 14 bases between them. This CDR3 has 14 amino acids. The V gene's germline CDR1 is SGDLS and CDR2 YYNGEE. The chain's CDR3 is CASSPRGPHYEQYF. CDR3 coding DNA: TGTGCCAGCAGCCCCCGGGGGCCCCACTACGAGCAGTACTTC.

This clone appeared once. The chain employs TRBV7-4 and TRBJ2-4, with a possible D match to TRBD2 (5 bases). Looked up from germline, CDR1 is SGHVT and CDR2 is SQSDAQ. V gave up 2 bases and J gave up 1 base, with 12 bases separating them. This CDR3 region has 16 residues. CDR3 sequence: CASSLSREIAKNIQYF. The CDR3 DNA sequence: TGTGCCAGCAGCTTATCGAGGGAAATTGCCAAAAACATTCAGTACTTC.

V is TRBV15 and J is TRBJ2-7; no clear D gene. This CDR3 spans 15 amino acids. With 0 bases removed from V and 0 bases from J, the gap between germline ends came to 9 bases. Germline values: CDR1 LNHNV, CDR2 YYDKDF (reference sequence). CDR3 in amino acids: CATSRDRSSSYEQYF. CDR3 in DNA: TGTGCCACCAGCAGAGATCGATCCTCCTCCTACGAGCAGTACTTC.

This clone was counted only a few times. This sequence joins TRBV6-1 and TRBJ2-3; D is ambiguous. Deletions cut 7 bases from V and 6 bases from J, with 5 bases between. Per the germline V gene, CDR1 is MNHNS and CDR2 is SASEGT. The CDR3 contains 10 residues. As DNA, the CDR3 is TGTGCCAGCATGGGGGATACGCAGTATTTT. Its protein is CASMGDTQYF.